One T cell receptor (beta chain) is described in this entry. Its antigen is currently not known. Per-base qualities were not stored, and no clone one base away is much larger. The V end loses 5 bases and the J end loses 2 bases, and a stretch of 13 bases separates them. CDR3 length: 15 amino acids, cysteine to phenylalanine. Of the read, only the CDR3 DNA is kept; its 45 bases are in frame from base 1. The CDR1 and CDR2 encoded by the germline V gene are SGHAT and FQNNGV. Each donor gave one peripheral blood draw, averaging around 120 mL, which was collected into heparinised tubes. Using a panel that included CD45RO, CCR7, CD25, CD127, CD95 and CD27, naive, central memory, regulatory and stem cell-like memory CD4+ T cells were sorted on a BD FACSAria II. Every sorted population had a purity above 95%. PBMCs were isolated immediately by Lymphoprep density gradient centrifugation and stained directly without culture. Samples were stained and sorted in pairs, with one healthy donor and one patient per experiment, so that batch effects were minimized.

These data belong to a study of beta chain features in type 1 diabetes (dated by TCRdb to 2017 to 2018). Background for the entire study: Mean age, gender distribution, total cell number and subset yield were not different between patients and healthy donors. Across all samples, around 100 million sorted cells were examined, and cell number per subset correlated strongly with RNA yield. The study compared the TCRB repertoires of sorted circulating CD4+ T cell subsets in recently diagnosed type 1 diabetes patients with those in matched healthy donors. Regulatory and stem cell-like memory subsets were isolated from only 8 patients and about eight healthy donors, whereas naive and central memory subsets came from all 30 or so donors. Results the study describes overall, beyond this receptor: Because small numbers of individuals were included in the HLA sub-analyses, any influence of HLA type on TCRB rearrangement was left unresolved. Because cDNA was sequenced instead of genomic DNA, highly expressing activated cells could be over-represented, though the groups showed no difference in activation or CD3 levels. Naive, central memory and regulatory TCRB repertoires appeared to be more similar among patients than among healthy donors. PCR may preferentially amplify shorter templates, but because patient and control samples were amplified and corrected together, any resulting skew would affect both groups equally. Type 1 diabetes patients showed a moderate but significant shortening of TCRB CDR3 length in all four CD4+ subsets. Fewer insertions and more nucleotide deletions at VDJ recombination sites were observed in patients with type 1 diabetes, implying thymic rearrangement abnormalities.

The entire amount of isolated RNA was reverse transcribed using the High Capacity cDNA Reverse Transcription Kit, so the sequenced TCRB transcripts were expressed ones. Naive, central memory and regulatory T cell samples underwent deep immunoSEQ sequencing, averaging about 3.5 million total reads per sample. Sorted cells were lysed in RLT buffer and RNA was extracted with DNase-treated RNeasy Micro or Mini kits, depending on cell number. Each cell subset was processed on its own to prevent cross-contamination, while patient and healthy donor samples were processed together. The immunoSEQ multiplex PCR was used to amplify TCRB sequences from cDNA, generating 87-bp fragments that spanned the CDR3 region. The amplicons were sequenced using the Illumina HiSeq platform. The study's processing was this. PCR bias was corrected computationally using synthetic template baselines, and reads within Hamming distance 2 were collapsed, with unmergeable singletons discarded. Reads were aligned to IMGT to assign V, D and J genes, CDR3 length, and insertions or deletions at six rearrangement sites. Within each subset, clonotype counts were normalized to sorted cell number, and only after that were true diversity and Gini coefficients computed with the tcR R package. Repertoire sharing was quantified using the overlap coefficient calculated on TCRB nucleotide sequences. Out-of-frame TCRB sequences from naive cells were analyzed as a proxy for the pre-selection repertoire. The source is immuneACCESS, and TCRdb retained only in-frame sequences with V and J called. Part of the clones is not carried over; for the studies checked, unresolved V genes explain less than half of this, and the remainder is unexplained. Clonal size and the V and J genes are those of that table, whereas D and trimming came from the DNA. For this sample the table gives some 640,000 clones, of which more than 12% were detected only once. The ten largest clones represent just under 0.04% of the sample.

Input material: naive CD4+ T cells from blood. Sample cell subset or site, as interpreted from the label and publication: true naive CD4+ T cells. The V gene is TRBV11-2 and the J gene is TRBJ2-1, with the D segment possibly TRBD1 or TRBD2, each aligning over 5 bases. This receptor was identified in a man younger than 35 with type 1 diabetes. The CDR3 in this case is CASSPDEGTYNEQFF. The DNA is TGTGCCAGCAGCCCAGACGAGGGGACCTACAATGAGCAGTTCTTC.